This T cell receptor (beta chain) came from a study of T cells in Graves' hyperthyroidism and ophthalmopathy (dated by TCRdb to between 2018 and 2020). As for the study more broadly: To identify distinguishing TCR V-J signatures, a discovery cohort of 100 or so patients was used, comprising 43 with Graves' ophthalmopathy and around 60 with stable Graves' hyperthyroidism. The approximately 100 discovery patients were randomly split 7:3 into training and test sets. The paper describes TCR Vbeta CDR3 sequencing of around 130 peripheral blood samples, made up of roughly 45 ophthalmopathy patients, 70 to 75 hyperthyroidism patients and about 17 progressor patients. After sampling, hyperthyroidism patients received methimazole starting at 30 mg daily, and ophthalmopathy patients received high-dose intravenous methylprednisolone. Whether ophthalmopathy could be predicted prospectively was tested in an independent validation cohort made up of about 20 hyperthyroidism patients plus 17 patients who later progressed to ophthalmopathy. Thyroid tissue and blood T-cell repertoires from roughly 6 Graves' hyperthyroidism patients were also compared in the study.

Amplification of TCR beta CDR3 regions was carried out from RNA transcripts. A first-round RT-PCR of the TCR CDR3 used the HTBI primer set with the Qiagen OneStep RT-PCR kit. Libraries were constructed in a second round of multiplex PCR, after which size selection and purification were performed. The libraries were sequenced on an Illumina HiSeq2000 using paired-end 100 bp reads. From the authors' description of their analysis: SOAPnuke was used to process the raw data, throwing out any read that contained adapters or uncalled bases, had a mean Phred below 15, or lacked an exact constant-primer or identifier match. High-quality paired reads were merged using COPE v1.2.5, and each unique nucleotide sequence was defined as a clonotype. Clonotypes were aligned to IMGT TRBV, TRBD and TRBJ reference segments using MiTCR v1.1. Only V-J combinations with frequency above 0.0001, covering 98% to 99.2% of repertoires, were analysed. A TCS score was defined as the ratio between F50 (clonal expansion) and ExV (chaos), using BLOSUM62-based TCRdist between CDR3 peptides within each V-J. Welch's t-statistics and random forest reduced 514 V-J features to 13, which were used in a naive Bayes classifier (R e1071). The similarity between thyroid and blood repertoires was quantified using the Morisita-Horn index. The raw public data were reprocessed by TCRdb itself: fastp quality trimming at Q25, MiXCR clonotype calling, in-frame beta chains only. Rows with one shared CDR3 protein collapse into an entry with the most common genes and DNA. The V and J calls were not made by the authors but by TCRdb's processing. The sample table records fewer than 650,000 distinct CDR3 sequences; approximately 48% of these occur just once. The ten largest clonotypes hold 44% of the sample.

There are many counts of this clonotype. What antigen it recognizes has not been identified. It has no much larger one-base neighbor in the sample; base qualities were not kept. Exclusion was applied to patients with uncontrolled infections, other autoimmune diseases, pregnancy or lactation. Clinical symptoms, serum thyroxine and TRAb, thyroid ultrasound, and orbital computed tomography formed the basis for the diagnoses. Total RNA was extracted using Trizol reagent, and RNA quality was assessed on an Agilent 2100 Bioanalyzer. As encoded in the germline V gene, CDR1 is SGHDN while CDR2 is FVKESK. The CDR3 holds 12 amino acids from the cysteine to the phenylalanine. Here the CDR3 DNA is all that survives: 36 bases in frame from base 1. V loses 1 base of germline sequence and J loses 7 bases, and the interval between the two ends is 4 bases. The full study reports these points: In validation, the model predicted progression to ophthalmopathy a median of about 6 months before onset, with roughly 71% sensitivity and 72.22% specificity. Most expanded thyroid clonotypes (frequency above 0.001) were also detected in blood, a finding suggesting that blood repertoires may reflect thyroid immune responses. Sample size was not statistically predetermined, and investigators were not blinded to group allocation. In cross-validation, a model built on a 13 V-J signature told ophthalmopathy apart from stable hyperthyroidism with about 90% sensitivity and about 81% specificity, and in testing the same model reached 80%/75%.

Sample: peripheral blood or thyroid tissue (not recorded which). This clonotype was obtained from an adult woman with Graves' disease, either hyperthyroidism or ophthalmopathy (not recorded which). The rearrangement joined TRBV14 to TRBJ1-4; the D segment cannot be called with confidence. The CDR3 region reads CASSQGREKLFF. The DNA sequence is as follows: TGTGCCAGCAGCCAAGGGCGTGAAAAACTGTTTTTT. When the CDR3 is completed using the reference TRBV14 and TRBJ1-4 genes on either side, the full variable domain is EAGVTQFPSHSVIEKGQTVTLRCDPISGHDNLYWYRRVMGKEIKFLLHFVKESKQDESGMPNNRFLAERTGGTYSTLKVQPAELEDSGVYFCASSQGREKLFFGSGTQLSVL.